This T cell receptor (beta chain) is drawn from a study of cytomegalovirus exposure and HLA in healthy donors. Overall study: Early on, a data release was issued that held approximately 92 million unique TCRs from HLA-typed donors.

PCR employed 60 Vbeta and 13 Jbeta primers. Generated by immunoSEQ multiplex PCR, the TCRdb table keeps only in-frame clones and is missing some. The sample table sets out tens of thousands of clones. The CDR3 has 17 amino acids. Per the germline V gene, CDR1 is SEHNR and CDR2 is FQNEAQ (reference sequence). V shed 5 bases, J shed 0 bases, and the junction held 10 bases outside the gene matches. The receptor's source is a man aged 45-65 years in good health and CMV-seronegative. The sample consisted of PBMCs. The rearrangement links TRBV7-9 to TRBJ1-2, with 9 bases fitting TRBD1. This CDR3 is CASSPPPGTGSNYGYTF. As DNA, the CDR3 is TGTGCCAGCAGCCCACCCCCCGGGACAGGGTCTAACTATGGCTACACCTTC.